The 17 T cell receptor beta chains below come from one sample, sequenced in a study of T-cell memory formation after mild COVID-19. TCRdb reprocessed the 5' RACE reads with MiXCR, giving one entry per CDR3 protein. The table shows under 300,000 distinct CDR3 sequences, with around 15% occurring only once. Sample: PBMCs or a T cell subset sorted from them (not recorded which). All receptors derive from a man younger than 30 who had mild COVID-19 (a few samples of this study predate the infection). Cell type and time point are not known.

The chain couples TRBV5-1 to TRBJ2-7, with a possible D match to TRBD2 (6 bases). The CDR3 runs 17 residues. V shed 9 bases and J shed 1 base, with 26 bases lying between them. CDR1 is SGHRS, CDR2 YFSETQ, per germline. Here the CDR3 reads CATTGVGTPKESYEQYV. In DNA, the CDR3 is TGCGCCACCACGGGGGTAGGGACCCCTAAAGAGTCCTACGAGCAGTACGTC.

The chain employs TRBV5-1 and TRBJ1-5; 11 bases line up with TRBD1. Germline CDR1 SGHRS, CDR2 YFSETQ. The V and J ends lost 4 bases and 5 bases, in that order; junction bases with no gene match: 5. The CDR3 length is 15 residues. CDR3 loop: CASSPGQGAYQPQHF. The CDR3 bases are TGCGCCAGCAGCCCCGGACAGGGGGCTTATCAGCCCCAGCATTTT.

The table lists this clonotype with many counts. The rearrangement joins TRBV18 to TRBJ2-2; 7 nucleotides align to TRBD1. Germline V gives CDR1 KGHSH, CDR2 LQKENI. J gave up 3 bases and V 6 bases, and 4 bases lay outside the gene matches. CDR3 length: 14 amino acids. The CDR3 here is CASSQGTDTGELFF. CDR3 nucleotide sequence: TGTGCCAGCTCGCAAGGGACAGACACCGGGGAGCTGTTTTTT.

The chain couples TRBV20-1 to TRBJ1-1; no clear D. V was pared by 3 bases and J by 8 bases, with 7 bases between. Looked up from germline, CDR1 is DFQATT and CDR2 is SNEGSKA (reference sequence). This CDR3 is 10 amino acids long. The CDR3 region has the DNA TGCAGTGCTAGGTCCGAGGAAGCTTTCTTT. Translating it yields CSARSEEAFF.

The V call is TRBV6-1, the J call TRBJ1-1; 7 nucleotides line up with TRBD1. V shed 7 bases, J shed 8 bases, and the junction held 13 bases outside the gene matches. CDR1 MNHNS and CDR2 SASEGT come from the germline V gene. This CDR3 spans 14 amino acids. In DNA, the CDR3 is TGTGCCAGCATTAAGGACAGGCCTAACGGGGAAGCTTTCTTT. It specifies CASIKDRPNGEAFF.

The chain carries TRBV11-1 and TRBJ1-1; TRBD1 matches 7 bases. The trim removed 6 bases at V and 1 base at J, leaving 14 bases unmatched. The CDR3 loop spans 17 amino acids. From germline, CDR1 is SGHAT and CDR2 FQDESV (reference sequence). CDR3 coding DNA: TGTGCCAGCAGACCAACACAGGGGTCGCTCCCGAACACTGAAGCTTTCTTT. Protein: CASRPTQGSLPNTEAFF.

This chain connects TRBV11-1 to TRBJ1-6; 7 bases agree with TRBD1. From germline, CDR1 is SGHAT and CDR2 FQDESV (reference sequence). V lost 6 bases, J lost 11 bases, and 7 bases stayed unmatched. CDR3 length: 13 amino acids. Here the CDR3 reads CASSQRQGAPLHF. In nucleotides, the CDR3 is TGTGCCAGCAGTCAAAGACAGGGCGCACCCCTCCACTTT.

This clonotype was counted between two and nine times. J is TRBJ2-3 and V is TRBV6-1; TRBD2 is a possible D gene (7 bases). CDR1 is MNHNS and CDR2 is SASEGT in the germline V gene. The V end was cut by 3 bases, the J end by 9 bases, with 16 bases between. The CDR3 totals 14 residues. For the CDR3, the DNA is TGTGCCAGCAGTGAGGGCACAGGGACTACGACGCAGTATTTT. Amino acids: CASSEGTGTTTQYF.

This clonotype was seen more than once but under ten times. The chain links TRBV28 to TRBJ2-1; D is perhaps TRBD2 (5 bases). V lost 7 bases and J 5 bases, leaving 9 bases between the germline ends. The V gene's germline CDR1 is MDHEN and CDR2 SYDVKM. This CDR3 spans 12 amino acids. CDR3: CASTGLHNEQFF. The CDR3 DNA reads TGTGCCAGCACCGGACTCCACAATGAGCAGTTCTTC.

This clonotype was seen at least ten times. J is TRBJ1-5 and V is TRBV5-5; 8 positions agree with TRBD1. The ends lost 3 bases at V and 5 bases at J; junction bases unmatched: 13. The CDR3 runs to 17 residues. CDR1 and CDR2 (germline): SGHKS, YYEKEE (reference sequence). The CDR3 DNA sequence: TGTGCCAGCAGCTCTGCGGGCCCGGGACAGGAGGATCAGCCCCAGCATTTT. It yields the protein CASSSAGPGQEDQPQHF.

This clonotype was observed a few times. This chain connects TRBV7-3 to TRBJ2-7; the D call may be TRBD1 or TRBD2 (6 bases each). Germline lookup yields CDR1 SGHTA and CDR2 FQGTGA. V shed 5 bases and J shed 0 bases, with 17 bases lying between them. CDR3 length: 16 residues. This CDR3 is CASSRGPVLSSYEQYV. As DNA, the CDR3 is TGTGCCAGCAGCCGGGGGCCGGTCCTAAGCTCCTACGAGCAGTACGTC.

The rearrangement links TRBV7-2 to TRBJ2-1; weak D call: TRBD2 (7 bases). V was cut by 5 bases and J by 4 bases, with 15 bases left in between. Germline CDR1 reads SGHTA; CDR2 reads FQGNSA. This CDR3 has 15 residues. The CDR3 region has the DNA TGTGCCAGCAGCCGGGGGGCCGAATTTTACAATGAGCAGTTCTTC. Encoded protein: CASSRGAEFYNEQFF.

Only a few counts were recorded for this clonotype. The V gene is TRBV10-3, the J gene TRBJ1-1, with D perhaps TRBD1 (6 bases). Trimming stripped 3 bases from V and 0 bases from J, with 11 bases between. The germline V gene encodes CDR1 ENHRY and CDR2 SYGVKD. This CDR3 region has 15 residues. The CDR3 DNA is TGTGCCATCAGTGAAGCGCAGGGGATGAACACTGAAGCTTTCTTT. This codes for CAISEAQGMNTEAFF.

The rearrangement uses TRBV15 and TRBJ2-1, with 9 bases fitting TRBD2. Germline CDR1 reads LNHNV; CDR2 reads YYDKDF (reference sequence). CDR3 length equals 15 residues. The V segment lost 1 base and the J segment 10 bases; nucleotides outside the gene matches: 8. CDR3 coding DNA: TGTGCCACCAGCAGAGCCAGCGGGGGGTCCGAGGAGCAGTTCTTC. Protein product: CATSRASGGSEEQFF.

The genes are TRBV2 and TRBJ2-1; D is unclear. CDR3 size: 10 residues. Germline V gene data show CDR1 as SNHLY and CDR2 as FYNNEI. Trimming took 8 bases from V and 10 from J, leaving 9 bases between them. This CDR3 is CASGPVEQFF. The DNA for the CDR3 is TGTGCCAGCGGGCCGGTGGAGCAGTTCTTC.

CDR3 DNA sequence: TGCGCCAGCAGCTTCCCAGGGAATGGCTACACCTTC. Translating gives CASSFPGNGYTF. V usage is TRBV5-1 and J usage is TRBJ1-2; perhaps TRBD1 as D (5 bases). CDR3 length equals 12 residues. V was pared by 2 bases and J by 6 bases, with 8 bases between. CDR1 and CDR2 from the germline V gene are SGHRS and YFSETQ.

The V and J genes are TRBV30 and TRBJ1-1; D gene unclear. The CDR3 runs 11 residues. Germline V gene lookup returns CDR1 GTSNPN and CDR2 SVGIG (reference sequence). V lost 2 bases, J lost 11 bases, and 12 bases lay in between. The CDR3 sequence: CAWSPSENAFF. CDR3 DNA sequence: TGTGCCTGGAGTCCGAGTGAGAATGCTTTCTTT.